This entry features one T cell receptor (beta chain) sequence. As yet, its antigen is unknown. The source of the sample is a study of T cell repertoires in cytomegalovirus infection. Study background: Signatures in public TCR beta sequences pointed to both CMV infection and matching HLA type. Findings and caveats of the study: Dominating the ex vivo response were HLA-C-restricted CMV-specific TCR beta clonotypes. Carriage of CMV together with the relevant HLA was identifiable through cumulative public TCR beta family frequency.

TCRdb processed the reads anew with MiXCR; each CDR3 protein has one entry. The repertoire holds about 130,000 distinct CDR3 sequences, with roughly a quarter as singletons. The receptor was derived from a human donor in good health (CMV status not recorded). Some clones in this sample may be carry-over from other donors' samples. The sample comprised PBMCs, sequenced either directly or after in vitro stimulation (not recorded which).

The CDR3 coding sequence is TGTGCCAGCAGACCCGGGACTAGCGAGTACAATGAGCAGTTCTTC. This translates into CASRPGTSEYNEQFF. This chain links TRBV5-4 with TRBJ2-1, with 10 nucleotides matching TRBD2. The CDR3 is 15 residues long. V lost 5 bases to trimming and J lost 4 bases; unmatched junction nucleotides: 6. CDR1 is SGHNT, CDR2 YYREEE, per germline (reference sequence).